Each of the 9 T cell receptor beta chains below was sequenced from the same sample in a study of blood T cell repertoires in COVID-19. Clones were read by immunoSEQ multiplex PCR, and TCRdb kept only the in-frame ones, dropping some. The data contain 150,000 or so clones, about 79% of them singletons. Sample: peripheral blood. The receptors stem from a woman of 80 years or more with acute or convalescent COVID-19.

The V gene is TRBV7-2, the J gene TRBJ2-1, with unresolved D. The CDR3 covers 13 residues. Trimming pared 3 bases from V and 4 bases from J, leaving 7 bases between. Germline V gene data show CDR1 as SGHTA and CDR2 as FQGNSA. CDR3: CASSFTNYNEQFF. The CDR3 DNA follows: TGTGCCAGCAGCTTTACTAATTACAATGAGCAGTTCTTC.

The chain links TRBV9 to TRBJ1-2; D may be TRBD1 (5 bases). V was pared by 3 bases and J by 2 bases, with 11 bases between. CDR1 is SGDLS, CDR2 YYNGEE, per germline. The CDR3 is made up of 14 amino acids. Here the CDR3 DNA reads TGTGCCAGCAGCGCATGGGGCGGAAACTATGGCTACACCTTC. Amino acid sequence: CASSAWGGNYGYTF.

This clone was found once. The chain recombines TRBV7-9 with TRBJ1-4; perhaps TRBD1 as D (5 bases). Germline loops: CDR1 SEHNR, CDR2 FQNEAQ (reference sequence). The CDR3 is 15 amino acids. V was shortened by 3 bases and J by 4 bases, with 12 bases between the two germline ends. CDR3 sequence: CASSFGSGNNEKLFF. The CDR3 DNA follows: TGTGCCAGCAGCTTTGGGTCAGGGAATAATGAAAAACTGTTTTTT.

The V call is TRBV18, the J call TRBJ2-5; TRBD1 aligns across 9 bases. Germline trimming cut 2 bases from V and 4 bases from J; bases unmatched to any gene: 2. Germline V gives CDR1 KGHSH, CDR2 LQKENI. CDR3 length: 14 residues. This chain's CDR3 is CASSPGTGRETQYF. The CDR3 region has the DNA TGTGCCAGCTCACCAGGGACAGGGAGAGAGACCCAGTACTTC.

The chain links TRBV4-1 to TRBJ2-6, with TRBD2 as a possible D gene (7 bases). V lost 5 bases to trimming and J lost 4 bases, with 18 bases between them. Germline V gene sequence: CDR1 MGHRA, CDR2 YSYEKL. This CDR3 is built from 17 residues. Here the CDR3 reads CASSGGEGVAGANVLTF. The CDR3 region has the DNA TGCGCCAGCAGCGGTGGGGAGGGGGTAGCAGGGGCCAACGTCCTGACTTTC.

V usage is TRBV5-4 and J usage is TRBJ2-5; TRBD2 agrees at 7 bases. CDR1 is SGHNT and CDR2 is YYREEE in the germline V gene (reference sequence). This CDR3 comprises 14 residues. As DNA, the CDR3 is TGTGCTACGTGGGAGGGGCGTCGCCAAGAGACCCAGTACTTC. It encodes CATWEGRRQETQYF.

This chain links TRBV7-2 with TRBJ1-3; D uncertain. The V end was cut by 5 bases, the J end by 9 bases, with 11 bases between. The germline V gene encodes CDR1 SGHTA and CDR2 FQGNSA. The CDR3 totals 12 residues. Here the CDR3 reads CASSAPGITIYF. The CDR3 bases are TGTGCCAGCAGCGCCCCGGGTATCACCATATATTTT.

The chain joins TRBV10-2 to TRBJ1-1, with D perhaps matching TRBD1 (6 bases). The CDR3 spans 14 residues. Germline CDR1 is WSHSY and CDR2 is SAAADI. Deletions cut 4 bases from V and 2 bases from J, with 11 bases between. CDR3 sequence (DNA): TGCGCCAGCAGTGCGGGACACGCAAACACTGAAGCTTTCTTT. This sequence encodes CASSAGHANTEAFF.

The V and J genes are TRBV6-5 and TRBJ2-7; D not certain. V was shortened by 2 bases and J by 6 bases, with 8 bases between the two germline ends. CDR1 is MNHEY, CDR2 SVGAGI, per germline. The CDR3 consists of 12 residues. DNA for the CDR3: TGTGCCAGCAGTTACGGGCAGGCCGAGCAGTACTTC. Its translation is CASSYGQAEQYF.